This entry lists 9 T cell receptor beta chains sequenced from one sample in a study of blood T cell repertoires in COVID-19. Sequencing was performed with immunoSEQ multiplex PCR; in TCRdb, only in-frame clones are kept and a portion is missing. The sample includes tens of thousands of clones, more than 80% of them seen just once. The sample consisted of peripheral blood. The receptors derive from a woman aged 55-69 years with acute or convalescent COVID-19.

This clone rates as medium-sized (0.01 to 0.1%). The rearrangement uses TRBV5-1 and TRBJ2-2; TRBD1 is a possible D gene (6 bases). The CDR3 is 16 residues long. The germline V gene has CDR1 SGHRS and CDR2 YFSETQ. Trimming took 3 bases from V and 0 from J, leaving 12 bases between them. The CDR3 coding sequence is TGCGCCAGCAGCTCACAGGGTTTCGCGAACACCGGGGAGCTGTTTTTT. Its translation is CASSSQGFANTGELFF.

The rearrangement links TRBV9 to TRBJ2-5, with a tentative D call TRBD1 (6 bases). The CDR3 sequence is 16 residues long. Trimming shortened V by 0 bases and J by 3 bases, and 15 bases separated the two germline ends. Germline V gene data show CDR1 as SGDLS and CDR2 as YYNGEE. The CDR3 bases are TGTGCCAGCAGCGTAGGCACAGGGATACGGGAAGAGACCCAGTACTTC. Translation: CASSVGTGIREETQYF.

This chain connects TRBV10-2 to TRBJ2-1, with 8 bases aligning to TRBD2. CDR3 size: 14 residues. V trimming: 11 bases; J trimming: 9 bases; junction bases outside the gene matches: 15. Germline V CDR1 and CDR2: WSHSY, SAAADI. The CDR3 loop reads CAGKLGGAQGEQFF. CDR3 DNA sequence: TGCGCCGGGAAACTCGGGGGGGCGCAGGGTGAGCAGTTCTTC.

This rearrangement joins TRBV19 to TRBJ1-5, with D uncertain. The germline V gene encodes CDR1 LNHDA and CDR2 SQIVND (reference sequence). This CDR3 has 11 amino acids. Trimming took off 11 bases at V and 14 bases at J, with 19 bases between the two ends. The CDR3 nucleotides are TGTGCCCCCCGGTCGGGGTGGGGAAAGCATTTT. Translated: CAPRSGWGKHF.

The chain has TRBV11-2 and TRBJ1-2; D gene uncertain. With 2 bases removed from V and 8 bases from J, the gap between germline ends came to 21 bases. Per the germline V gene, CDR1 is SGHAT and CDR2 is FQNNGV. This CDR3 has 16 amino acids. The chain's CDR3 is CASSLQLALPGEGYTF. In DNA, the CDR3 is TGTGCCAGCAGCTTACAATTGGCCCTACCTGGAGAGGGCTACACCTTC.

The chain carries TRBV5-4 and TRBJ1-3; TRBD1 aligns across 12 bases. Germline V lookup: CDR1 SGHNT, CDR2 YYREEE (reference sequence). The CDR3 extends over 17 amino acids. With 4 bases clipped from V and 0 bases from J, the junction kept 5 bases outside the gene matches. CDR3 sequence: CASSRDRGQGSGNTIYF. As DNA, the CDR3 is TGTGCCAGCAGCCGGGACAGGGGGCAGGGCTCTGGAAACACCATATATTTT.

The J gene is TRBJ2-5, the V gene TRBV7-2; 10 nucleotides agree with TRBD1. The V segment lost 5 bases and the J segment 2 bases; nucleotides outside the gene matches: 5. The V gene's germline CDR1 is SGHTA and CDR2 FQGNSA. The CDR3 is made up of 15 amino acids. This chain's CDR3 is CASSPDRGHQETQYF. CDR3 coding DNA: TGTGCCAGCAGCCCAGACAGGGGGCATCAAGAGACCCAGTACTTC.

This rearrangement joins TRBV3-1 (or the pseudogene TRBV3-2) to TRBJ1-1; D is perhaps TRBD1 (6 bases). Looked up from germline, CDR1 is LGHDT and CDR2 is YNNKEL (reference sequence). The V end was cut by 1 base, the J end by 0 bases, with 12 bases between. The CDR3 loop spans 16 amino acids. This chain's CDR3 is CASSQVEGGMNTEAFF. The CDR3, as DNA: TGTGCCAGCAGCCAAGTGGAGGGGGGGATGAACACTGAAGCTTTCTTT.

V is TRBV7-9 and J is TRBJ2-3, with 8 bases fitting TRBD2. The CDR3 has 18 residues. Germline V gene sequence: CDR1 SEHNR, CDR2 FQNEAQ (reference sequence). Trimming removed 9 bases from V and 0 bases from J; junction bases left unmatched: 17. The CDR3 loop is CARWLGRGARSSTDTQYF. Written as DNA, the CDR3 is TGTGCCAGATGGTTAGGGCGGGGGGCCCGATCGAGCACAGATACGCAGTATTTT.